Shown below are 19 T cell receptor beta chains from a single sample sequenced in a study of CD8 T cells in ankylosing spondylitis. Notes on the study in general: Ankylosing spondylitis blood seemed to carry a telltale TCR beta motif made of roughly eight highly homologous variants.

Using its own MiXCR run on the 5' RACE reads, TCRdb lists one record per CDR3 protein. This sample has about 540,000 distinct CDR3 sequences, with approximately 11% found just once. No antigens are known for them. The sequencing input was blood, either unsorted or a sorted T cell fraction (not recorded which). All receptors derive from a male donor with ankylosing spondylitis.

As for this clonotype: A junction boundary mismatches the germline segment, possibly from a read error. The rearrangement joins TRBV5-1 to TRBJ2-1; 7 positions match TRBD2. CDR1 SGHRS and CDR2 YFSETQ come from the germline V gene. The CDR3 covers 16 residues. The CDR3 region has the DNA TGCGCCAGCAGCACCATGCGGGGGAGGTCCTACTATGAGCAGTTCTTC. Translated: CASSTMRGRSYYEQFF.

The chain carries TRBV20-1 and TRBJ1-1; D possibly corresponds to TRBD1 (6 bases). This CDR3 comprises 17 residues. Between the trimmed V and J ends, which lost 5 bases and 3 bases, there was a span of 25 bases. Germline CDR1 and CDR2: DFQATT and SNEGSKA (reference sequence). Here the CDR3 DNA reads TGCAGTGCTGAGTACAGGGCTATTGGATTGGGGGACACTGAAGCTTTCTTT. This encodes CSAEYRAIGLGDTEAFF.

The rearrangement joins TRBV12-5 to TRBJ1-4; 7 bases line up with TRBD1. CDR1 is LGHNT, CDR2 FRNRAP, per germline. The CDR3 is 14 residues long. V shed 4 bases, J shed 5 bases, and the junction held 4 bases outside the gene matches. CDR3 sequence (DNA): TGTGCTAGTGGTTGGGGGACAGTAAATGAAAAACTGTTTTTT. This codes for CASGWGTVNEKLFF.

The sample holds a few counts of this clonotype. This chain connects TRBV11-3 to TRBJ2-7; 7 bases fit TRBD1. CDR3 length: 16 amino acids. Trimming cost V 4 bases and J 0 bases; bases outside gene matches: 9. Germline CDR1 and CDR2: SGHNT and YENEEA. The CDR3 DNA reads as TGTGCCAGCAGCTACAGGCGACAGGGTTACTCCTACGAGCAGTACGTC. It translates to CASSYRRQGYSYEQYV.

CDR3 sequence reads: CASSQVQETQYF. CDR3 DNA sequence: TGTGCCAGCAGCCAAGTCCAAGAGACCCAGTACTTC. The chain uses TRBV3-1 and TRBJ2-5; D not certain. Trimming shortened V by 1 base and J by 1 base, and 1 base separated the two germline ends. This CDR3 has 12 amino acids. Germline V CDR1 and CDR2: LGHDT, YNNKEL (reference sequence).

The chain couples TRBV27 to TRBJ2-3; D gene ambiguous. This CDR3 has 11 amino acids. V was cut by 4 bases and J by 5 bases, with 4 bases left in between. Looked up from germline, CDR1 is MNHEY and CDR2 is SMNVEV (reference sequence). The CDR3 coding sequence is TGTGCCAGCAGTTCCCGAGATACGCAGTATTTT. Its translation is CASSSRDTQYF.

The V gene is TRBV11-2, the J gene TRBJ2-5, with D perhaps assigned TRBD1 or TRBD2 (6 bases each). The CDR3 contains 16 residues. Trimming left V 7 bases short and J 3 bases short, with 21 bases between. Germline V gene sequence: CDR1 SGHAT, CDR2 FQNNGV. The CDR3 sequence is CASTRIGGGTEETQYF. The CDR3 nucleotides read TGTGCCAGCACCCGGATTGGGGGCGGGACGGAAGAGACCCAGTACTTC.

A few counts support this clonotype. The chain carries TRBV28 and TRBJ2-7, with D possibly matching TRBD1 (6 bases). CDR1 and CDR2 (germline): MDHEN, SYDVKM. V was clipped by 10 bases and J by 1 base, with 14 bases between them. This CDR3 is built from 13 residues. This CDR3 is CATRDILSYEQYF. CDR3 bases: TGTGCCACTAGGGACATATTGTCCTACGAGCAGTACTTC.

This clonotype occurred a few times. V gene TRBV15 combines with J gene TRBJ1-4; D might be TRBD1 (5 bases). This CDR3 contains 13 residues. The V end lost 11 bases, the J end lost 7 bases, and 17 bases lay between the germline ends. Germline loops: CDR1 LNHNV, CDR2 YYDKDF (reference sequence). The chain's CDR3 is CALGRGYGEKLFF. DNA for the CDR3: TGTGCCCTCGGACGGGGGTATGGTGAAAAACTGTTTTTT.

The sample holds a few counts of this clonotype. This chain uses TRBV10-3 with TRBJ2-1, with D perhaps being TRBD1 or TRBD2 (7 bases each). The germline V gene has CDR1 ENHRY and CDR2 SYGVKD. CDR3 length equals 15 residues. The germline V and J ends were trimmed by 7 bases and 8 bases, with 21 bases remaining between them. The CDR3 here is CAITDDEGGGDEQFF. The CDR3 region has the DNA TGTGCCATCACCGATGACGAGGGAGGGGGCGATGAGCAGTTCTTC.

This clonotype was observed a handful of times. The genes are TRBV6-1 and TRBJ1-1, with unresolved D. CDR3 length: 13 residues. Deletions cut 7 bases from V and 4 bases from J, with 13 bases between. Looked up from germline, CDR1 is MNHNS and CDR2 is SASEGT. DNA of the CDR3: TGTGCCAGCATCGCCCCGGGAGGCACTGAAGCTTTCTTT. It encodes CASIAPGGTEAFF.

The CDR3 spells CSASRATSGSKETQYF. In nucleotides, the CDR3 is TGCAGTGCTAGTCGGGCCACTAGCGGGAGTAAAGAGACCCAGTACTTC. The chain joins TRBV20-1 to TRBJ2-5, with 11 bases aligning to TRBD2. The CDR3 length is 16 residues. CDR1 is DFQATT and CDR2 is SNEGSKA in the germline V gene (reference sequence). Trimming at V came to 3 bases and at J to 3 bases, leaving 9 bases not matched to a gene.

This clonotype was seen a handful of times. The CDR3 DNA reads TGTGCCAGCAGAAGGGGGACAGCAACTAATGAAAAACTGTTTTTT. This encodes CASRRGTATNEKLFF. The rearrangement links TRBV11-2 to TRBJ1-4; 7 bases line up with TRBD1. Germline trimming cut 6 bases from V and 0 bases from J; bases unmatched to any gene: 4. Germline lookup yields CDR1 SGHAT and CDR2 FQNNGV. This CDR3 is 15 amino acids long. Combining the CDR3 with reference TRBV11-2 and TRBJ1-4 gives the whole variable domain EAGVAQSPRYKIIEKRQSVAFWCNPISGHATLYWYQQILGQGPKLLIQFQNNGVVDDSQLPKDRFSAERLKGVDSTLKIQPAKLEDSAVYLCASRRGTATNEKLFFGSGTQLSVL.

This clonotype was found many times. This chain uses TRBV29-1 with TRBJ2-7; D call uncertain. Per germline, CDR1 SQVTM and CDR2 ANQGSEA. This CDR3 has 13 amino acids. V was clipped by 3 bases and J by 1 base, with 10 bases between them. This CDR3 is CSVDGRSSYEQYF. DNA for the CDR3: TGCAGCGTTGATGGCAGAAGTTCCTACGAGCAGTACTTC.

This clonotype was seen many times. The rearrangement uses TRBV20-1 and TRBJ2-1, with TRBD2 as a possible D gene (6 bases). V lost 3 bases and J lost 2, with 20 bases in between. The germline V gene has CDR1 DFQATT and CDR2 SNEGSKA (reference sequence). This CDR3 region has 17 residues. CDR3 nucleotide sequence: TGCAGTGCTAGGTCGGTAGCGGCCGAAATCACCTACAATGAGCAGTTCTTC. Its translation: CSARSVAAEITYNEQFF.

This clonotype was counted between two and nine times. CDR3 region: CATRQGRSSYEQYV. CDR3 DNA sequence: TGTGCCACCCGACAGGGAAGGAGCTCCTACGAGCAGTACGTC. The V gene is TRBV6-1, the J gene TRBJ2-7; the match to TRBD1 covers 7 bases. CDR3 size: 14 residues. The junction had 9 bases not matched to a gene; V was cut back by 10 bases and J by 0 bases. Germline CDR1 MNHNS, CDR2 SASEGT.

This clonotype has only a few counts. The chain has TRBV7-8 and TRBJ2-7, with D uncertain. The CDR3 consists of 14 residues. V lost 5 bases to trimming and J lost 5 bases, with 16 bases between them. Per germline, CDR1 SGHVS and CDR2 FQNEAQ. The DNA for the CDR3 is TGTGCCAGCAGCCAAGCAAGGGAAGCCCACGAGCAGTACTTC. It translates to CASSQAREAHEQYF.

This chain links TRBV11-2 with TRBJ1-4; 9 bases are shared with TRBD1. This CDR3 spans 15 amino acids. The ends lost 5 bases at V and 7 bases at J; junction bases unmatched: 8. The germline CDR1 and CDR2 sequences are SGHAT and FQNNGV. CDR3 sequence (DNA): TGTGCCAGCAGCACGCCGGGACAGGGAGCTGAAAAACTGTTTTTT. Its translation: CASSTPGQGAEKLFF.

This clonotype was detected a few times. The J gene is TRBJ1-5, the V gene TRBV24-1; 9 bases align to TRBD1. Germline-derived CDR1 and CDR2 are KGHDR and SFDVKD. There are 13 residues in the CDR3. With V trimmed by 8 bases and J by 7 bases, 5 bases remained unmatched. CDR3 sequence (DNA): TGTGCCACCACACAGGGGGCGGGGCAGCCCCAGCATTTT. It translates to CATTQGAGQPQHF.